The T cell receptor beta chain under discussion was sequenced for a study of CD8 T cells in Susac syndrome. The RNA input was about 0.5 to 1 ug, and it was reverse transcribed with random hexamers. In TCRdb, the immunoSEQ multiplex PCR reads were re-called with MiXCR into one record per CDR3 protein. The table includes about 150,000 distinct CDR3 sequences, nearly 97% detected once. This TCR was sampled from a human donor with multiple sclerosis. Sequenced input: CD8+ T cells from PBMCs.

The CDR3, as DNA: TGCAGTGCCGGACCGGGACTCGGGTACGAGCAGTACTTC. Amino acid sequence: CSAGPGLGYEQYF. The gene calls are TRBV20-1 and TRBJ2-7; TRBD2 is a possible D gene (6 bases). Germline CDR1 DFQATT, CDR2 SNEGSKA (reference sequence). The V and J ends lost 6 bases and 4 bases respectively, with 16 bases between them. The CDR3 consists of 13 residues.